A single sample is the source of the 10 T cell receptor beta chains below, sequenced in a study of blood T cell repertoires in COVID-19. The protocol was immunoSEQ multiplex PCR, while the TCRdb copy is restricted to in-frame clones and leaves out a portion. Found here are about 140,000 clones, 65% to 90% of them singletons; the top ten hold roughly 2.9%. Sequencing input: peripheral blood. All receptors derive from a man aged 45-60 years with acute or convalescent COVID-19.

The gene calls are TRBV19 and TRBJ2-4; perhaps TRBD2 as D (5 bases). This CDR3 is 14 amino acids long. The germline V gene encodes CDR1 LNHDA and CDR2 SQIVND (reference sequence). Trimming shortened V by 6 bases and J by 11 bases, and 20 bases separated the two germline ends. The CDR3 spells CASSTTTTSAVQYF. The CDR3 DNA is TGTGCCAGTAGCACAACAACTACCTCAGCGGTTCAGTACTTC.

This chain uses TRBV7-6 with TRBJ2-7; 7 nucleotides align to TRBD2. V shed 3 bases, J shed 2 bases, and the junction held 7 bases outside the gene matches. The germline V gene encodes CDR1 SGHVS and CDR2 FNYEAQ. This CDR3 is built from 15 residues. CDR3 in amino acids: CASSFKRDATYEQYF. For the CDR3, the DNA is TGTGCCAGCAGCTTCAAGCGGGACGCAACCTACGAGCAGTACTTC.

The chain couples TRBV6-5 to TRBJ2-2, with TRBD2 matching 7 bases. CDR1 is MNHEY, CDR2 SVGAGI, per germline. This CDR3 has 16 residues. The ends lost 0 bases at V and 2 bases at J; junction bases unmatched: 3. CDR3 residues: CASSYSPSGNTGELFF. CDR3 in DNA: TGTGCCAGCAGTTACTCTCCTAGCGGAAACACCGGGGAGCTGTTTTTT.

This rearrangement joins TRBV2 to TRBJ1-5, with D maybe TRBD1 (6 bases). This CDR3 spans 15 amino acids. With 4 bases removed from V and 2 bases from J, the gap between germline ends came to 12 bases. CDR1 and CDR2 (germline): SNHLY, FYNNEI. CDR3 bases: TGTGCCAGCAGTGTGCTACAGGGCGGCAATCAGCCCCAGCATTTT. It translates to CASSVLQGGNQPQHF.

The genes are TRBV7-6 and TRBJ1-2; the D is unclear. Trimming cost V 2 bases and J 4 bases, with 14 bases left between them. This CDR3 is 15 amino acids long. The germline CDR1 and CDR2 sequences are SGHVS and FNYEAQ. The CDR3 DNA reads as TGTGCCAGCAGCTTACAGAACCGGGAGAGCTATGGCTACACCTTC. It codes for CASSLQNRESYGYTF.

The chain combines TRBV9 with TRBJ2-5; D possibly corresponds to TRBD2 (6 bases). V lost 3 bases and J lost 4, with 13 bases in between. The CDR3 runs 14 residues. CDR1 is SGDLS, CDR2 YYNGEE, per germline. CDR3 region: CASSETTGVETQYF. In DNA form, the CDR3 reads TGTGCCAGCAGCGAAACAACGGGGGTAGAGACCCAGTACTTC.

The chain recombines TRBV6-6 with TRBJ1-4; TRBD1 agrees at 9 bases. This CDR3 has 15 amino acids. The V and J ends lost 4 bases and 8 bases, in that order; junction bases with no gene match: 8. The germline V gene encodes CDR1 MNHNY and CDR2 SVGAGI (reference sequence). The CDR3 region is CASSSPQGAGEKLFF. DNA of the CDR3: TGTGCCAGCAGTTCTCCACAGGGGGCCGGCGAAAAACTGTTTTTT.

V usage is TRBV6-5 and J usage is TRBJ2-3; 12 nucleotides match TRBD2. V gave up 6 bases and J gave up 3 bases; unmatched junction bases: 1. Looked up from germline, CDR1 is MNHEY and CDR2 is SVGAGI. The CDR3 runs 14 residues. The CDR3 DNA reads TGTGCCAGCAGAGGACTAGCGGGAACAGATACGCAGTATTTT. It translates to CASRGLAGTDTQYF.

The chain links TRBV6-6 to TRBJ1-4; 7 bases map to TRBD1. This CDR3 has 14 amino acids. Germline V gene lookup returns CDR1 MNHNY and CDR2 SVGAGI (reference sequence). Losses at the gene ends were 6 bases for V and 4 bases for J; bases not matched to a gene: 5. The CDR3 sequence: CASRPNRGNEKLFF. The CDR3, as DNA: TGTGCCAGCAGGCCAAACAGGGGTAATGAAAAACTGTTTTTT.

This sequence joins TRBV9 and TRBJ2-7, with 7 bases lining up with TRBD2. This CDR3 has 15 amino acids. V lost 0 bases, J lost 2 bases, and 5 bases stayed unmatched. The germline V gene encodes CDR1 SGDLS and CDR2 YYNGEE. This chain's CDR3 is CASSVVASGPYEQYF. The CDR3 bases are TGTGCCAGCAGCGTAGTTGCTAGCGGACCCTACGAGCAGTACTTC.